This TCR beta chain came from a study of T cell repertoires in cytomegalovirus infection. About the research overall: An indication of both CMV infection and matching HLA type came from public TCR beta signatures.

The sample holds a few counts of this clonotype. Its antigen is unknown. TCRdb passed the reads through MiXCR, listing each CDR3 protein once. This table has about 920,000 distinct CDR3 sequences, 30% to 40% appearing once. The sample in question was cultured CD8+ T cells from PBMCs, obtained from culture after CMV antigen stimulation. The sequence was collected from a human donor in good health (CMV status not recorded). Some clones in this sample may be carry-over from other donors' samples.

Here the CDR3 DNA reads TGTGCCAGCAGCCAAACGGACGGTCCCTACAATGAGCAGTTCTTC. This sequence encodes CASSQTDGPYNEQFF. The V call is TRBV4-2, the J call TRBJ2-1, with D unresolved. CDR1 LGHNA and CDR2 YNFKEQ come from the germline V gene. V lost 2 bases to trimming and J lost 2 bases, with 10 bases between them. The CDR3 covers 15 residues.